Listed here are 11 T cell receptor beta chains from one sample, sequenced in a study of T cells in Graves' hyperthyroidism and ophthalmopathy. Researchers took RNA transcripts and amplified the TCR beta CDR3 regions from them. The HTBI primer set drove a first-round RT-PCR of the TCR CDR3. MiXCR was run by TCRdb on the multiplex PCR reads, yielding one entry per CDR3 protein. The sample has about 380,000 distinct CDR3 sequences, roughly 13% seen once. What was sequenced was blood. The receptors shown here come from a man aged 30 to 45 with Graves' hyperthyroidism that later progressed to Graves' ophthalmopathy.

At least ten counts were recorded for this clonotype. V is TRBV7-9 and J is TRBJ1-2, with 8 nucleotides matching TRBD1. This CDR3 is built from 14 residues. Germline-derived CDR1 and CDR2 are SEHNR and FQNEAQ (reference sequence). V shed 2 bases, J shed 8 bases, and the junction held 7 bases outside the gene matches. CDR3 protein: CASSLNDRGLGYTF. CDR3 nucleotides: TGTGCCAGCAGCTTAAATGACAGGGGTTTAGGCTACACCTTC.

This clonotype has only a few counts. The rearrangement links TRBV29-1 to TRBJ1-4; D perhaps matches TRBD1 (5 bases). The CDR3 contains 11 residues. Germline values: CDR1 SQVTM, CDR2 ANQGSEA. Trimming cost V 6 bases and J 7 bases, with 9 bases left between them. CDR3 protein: CSVGDGEKLFF. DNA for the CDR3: TGCAGCGTGGGGGACGGTGAAAAACTGTTTTTT.

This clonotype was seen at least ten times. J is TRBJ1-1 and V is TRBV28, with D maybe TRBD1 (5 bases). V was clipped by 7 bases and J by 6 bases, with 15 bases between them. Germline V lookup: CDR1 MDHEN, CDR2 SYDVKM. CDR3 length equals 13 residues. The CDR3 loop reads CASTTGTWAEAFF. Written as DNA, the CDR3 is TGTGCCAGCACTACAGGTACCTGGGCTGAAGCTTTCTTT.

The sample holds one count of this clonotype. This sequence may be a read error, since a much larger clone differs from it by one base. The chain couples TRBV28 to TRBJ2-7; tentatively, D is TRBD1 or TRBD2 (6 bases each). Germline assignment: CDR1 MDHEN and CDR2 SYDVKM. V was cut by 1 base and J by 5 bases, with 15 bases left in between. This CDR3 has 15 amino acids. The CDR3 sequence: CASSLLQGGLHEQYF. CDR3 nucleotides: TGTGCCAGCAGTTTATTACAAGGGGGACTCCACGAGCAGTACTTC.

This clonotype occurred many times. CDR3 loop: CASSLRGQGSWETQYF. The CDR3 region has the DNA TGTGCCAGCAGCTTAAGGGGACAGGGGAGTTGGGAGACCCAGTACTTC. The chain recombines TRBV7-2 with TRBJ2-5; TRBD1 matches 10 bases. J gave up 5 bases and V 2 bases, and 8 bases lay outside the gene matches. The CDR3 has 16 amino acids. Germline assignment: CDR1 SGHTA and CDR2 FQGNSA.

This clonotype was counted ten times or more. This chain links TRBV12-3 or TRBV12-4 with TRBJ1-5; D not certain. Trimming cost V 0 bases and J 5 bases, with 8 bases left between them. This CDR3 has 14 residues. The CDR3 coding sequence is TGTGCCAGCAGTTTAGCGTCACTTTATCAGCCCCAGCATTTT. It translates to CASSLASLYQPQHF.

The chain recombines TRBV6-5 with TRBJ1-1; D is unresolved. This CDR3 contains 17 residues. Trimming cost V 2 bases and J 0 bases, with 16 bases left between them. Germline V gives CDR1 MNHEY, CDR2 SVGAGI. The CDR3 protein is CASSYHLGRIVNTEAFF. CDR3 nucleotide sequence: TGTGCCAGCAGTTACCACCTAGGGAGGATTGTGAACACTGAAGCTTTCTTT.

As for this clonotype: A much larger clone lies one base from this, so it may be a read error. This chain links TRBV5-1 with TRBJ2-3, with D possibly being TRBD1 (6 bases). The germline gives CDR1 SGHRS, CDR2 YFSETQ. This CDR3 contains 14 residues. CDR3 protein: CASSPGTQGYTHYF. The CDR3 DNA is TGCGCCAGCAGCCCCGGGACACAGGGATATACGCACTATTTT.

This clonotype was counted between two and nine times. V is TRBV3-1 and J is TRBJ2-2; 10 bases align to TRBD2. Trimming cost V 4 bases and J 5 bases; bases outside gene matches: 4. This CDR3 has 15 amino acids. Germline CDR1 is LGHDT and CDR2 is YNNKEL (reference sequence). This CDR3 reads CASSPLAGETGELFF. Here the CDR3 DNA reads TGTGCCAGCAGCCCCCTAGCGGGGGAGACCGGGGAGCTGTTTTTT.

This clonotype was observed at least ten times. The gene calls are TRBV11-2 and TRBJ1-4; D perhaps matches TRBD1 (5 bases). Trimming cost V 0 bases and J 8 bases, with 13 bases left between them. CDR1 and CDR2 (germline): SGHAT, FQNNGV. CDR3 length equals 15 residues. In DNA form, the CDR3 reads TGTGCCAGCAGCTTAGAAGCAGGGAGAGTCGAAAAACTGTTTTTT. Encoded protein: CASSLEAGRVEKLFF.

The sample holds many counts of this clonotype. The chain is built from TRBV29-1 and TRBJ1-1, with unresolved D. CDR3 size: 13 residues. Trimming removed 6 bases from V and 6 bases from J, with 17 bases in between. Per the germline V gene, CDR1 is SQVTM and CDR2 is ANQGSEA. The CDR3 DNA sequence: TGCAGCGTAGCTGAATCGCCCGGGGCTGAAGCTTTCTTT. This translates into CSVAESPGAEAFF.